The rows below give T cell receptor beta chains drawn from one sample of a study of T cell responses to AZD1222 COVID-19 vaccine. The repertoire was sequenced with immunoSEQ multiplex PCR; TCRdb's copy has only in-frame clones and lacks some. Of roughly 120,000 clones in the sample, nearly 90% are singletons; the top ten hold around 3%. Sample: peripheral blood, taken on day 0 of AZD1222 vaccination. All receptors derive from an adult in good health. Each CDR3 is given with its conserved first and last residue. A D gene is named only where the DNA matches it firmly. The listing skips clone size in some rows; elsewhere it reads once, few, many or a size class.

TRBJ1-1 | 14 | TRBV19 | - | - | CASSVVWGNTEAFF | TGTGCCAGTAGTGTCGTGTGGGGGAACACTGAAGCTTTCTTT
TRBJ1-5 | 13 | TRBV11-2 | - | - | CASSLSDAQPQHF | TGTGCCAGCAGCTTATCGGATGCTCAGCCCCAGCATTTT
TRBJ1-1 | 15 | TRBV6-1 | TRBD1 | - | CASSGAGTADTEAFF | TGTGCCAGCAGTGGAGCCGGGACAGCCGACACTGAAGCTTTCTTT
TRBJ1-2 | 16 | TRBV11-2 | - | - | CASSTKGPPTNYGYTF | TGTGCCAGCAGCACCAAAGGGCCTCCTACTAACTATGGCTACACCTTC
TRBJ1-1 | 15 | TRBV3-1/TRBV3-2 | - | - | CASSQVPGANTEAFF | TGTGCCAGCAGCCAAGTCCCAGGGGCGAACACTGAAGCTTTCTTT
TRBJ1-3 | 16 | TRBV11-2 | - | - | CASSLVFGSSGNTIYF | TGTGCCAGCAGCTTAGTCTTCGGTAGCTCTGGAAACACCATATATTTT
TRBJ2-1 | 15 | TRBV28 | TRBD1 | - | CASSLFITGGFSEFF | TGTGCCAGCAGTTTATTCATCACAGGGGGTTTTTCGGAGTTCTTC
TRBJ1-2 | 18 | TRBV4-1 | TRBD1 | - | CASSQGLGGRGGAYGYTF | TGCGCCAGCAGCCAAGGCCTCGGAGGCAGGGGGGGCGCCTATGGCTACACCTTC
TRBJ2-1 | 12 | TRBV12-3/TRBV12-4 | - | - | CASSLVDGSQFF | TGTGCCAGCAGTTTAGTAGACGGGTCACAGTTCTTC
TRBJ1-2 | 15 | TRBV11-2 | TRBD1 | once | CASSRRGQSSYGYTF | TGTGCCAGCAGCCGCCGGGGACAGTCTTCGTATGGCTACACCTTC
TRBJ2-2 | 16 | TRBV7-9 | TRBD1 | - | CASSLAVGQVHGELFF | TGTGCCAGCAGCTTAGCCGTGGGACAGGTCCACGGGGAGCTGTTTTTT